Detailed here is one T cell receptor beta chain. Its antigen remains unknown. This specimen belongs to a study of cytomegalovirus exposure and HLA in healthy donors. Overall study results and limits: In all likelihood, a cluster of highly shared sequence variants was a sequencing artifact. Despite most TCR sequences being rare, some public TCRs occurred in many donors.

It was with 60 Vbeta and 13 Jbeta primers that the PCR ran. This table comes from immunoSEQ multiplex PCR, and its TCRdb copy is limited to in-frame clones, with some not included. Its table records roughly 57,000 clones. Germline V gives CDR1 SQVTM, CDR2 ANQGSEA. This CDR3 has 13 amino acids. The junction had 6 bases not matched to a gene; V was cut back by 6 bases and J by 7 bases. This rearrangement joins TRBV29-1 to TRBJ1-4, with 9 bases identical to TRBD1. The clonotype was recovered from a man younger than 30 in good health and CMV-seropositive. Sequenced: PBMCs. CDR3 nucleotides: TGCAGCGTACCGGGACAGGGCAGTGAAAAACTGTTTTTT. Translated: CSVPGQGSEKLFF. The full variable domain, completed using reference TRBV29-1 and TRBJ1-4, is SAVISQKPSRDICQRGTSLTIQCQVDSQVTMMFWYRQQPGQSLTLIATANQGSEATYESGFVIDKFPISRPNLTFSTLTVSNMSPEDSSIYLCSVPGQGSEKLFFGSGTQLSVL.